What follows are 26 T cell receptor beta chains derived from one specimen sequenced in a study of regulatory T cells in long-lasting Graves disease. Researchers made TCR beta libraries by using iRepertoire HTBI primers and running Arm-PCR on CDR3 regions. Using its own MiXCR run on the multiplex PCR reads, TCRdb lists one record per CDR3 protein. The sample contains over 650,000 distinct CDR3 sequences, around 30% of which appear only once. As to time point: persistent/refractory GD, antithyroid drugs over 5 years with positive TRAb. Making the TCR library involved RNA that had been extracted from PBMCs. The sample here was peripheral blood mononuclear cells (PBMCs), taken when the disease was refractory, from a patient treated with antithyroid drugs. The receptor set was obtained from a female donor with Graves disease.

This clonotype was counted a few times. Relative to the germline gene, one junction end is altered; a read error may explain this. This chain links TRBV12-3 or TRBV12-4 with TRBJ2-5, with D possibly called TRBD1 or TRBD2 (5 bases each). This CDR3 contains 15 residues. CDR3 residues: CASSLALGAQETQYF. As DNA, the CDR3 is TGTGCCAGCAGCTTAGCGCTAGGGGCGCAAGAGACCCAGTACTTC.

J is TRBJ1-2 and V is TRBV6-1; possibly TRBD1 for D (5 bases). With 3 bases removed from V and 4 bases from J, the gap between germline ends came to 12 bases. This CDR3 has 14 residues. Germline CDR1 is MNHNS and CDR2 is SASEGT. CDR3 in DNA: TGTGCCAGCAGTGACAGGGCCATAGTCTATGGCTACACCTTC. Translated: CASSDRAIVYGYTF.

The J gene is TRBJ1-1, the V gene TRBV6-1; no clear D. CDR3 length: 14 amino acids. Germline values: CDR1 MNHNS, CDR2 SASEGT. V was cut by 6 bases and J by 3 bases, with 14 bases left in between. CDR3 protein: CASRPGTRDTEAFF. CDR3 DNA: TGTGCCAGCAGGCCGGGAACAAGGGACACTGAAGCTTTCTTT.

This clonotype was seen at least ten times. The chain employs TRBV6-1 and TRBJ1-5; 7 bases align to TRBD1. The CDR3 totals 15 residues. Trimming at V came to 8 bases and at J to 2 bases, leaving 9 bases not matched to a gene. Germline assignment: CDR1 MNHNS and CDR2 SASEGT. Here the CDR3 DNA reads TGTGCCAGCGGGAATCGACAGGGCGGCAATCAGCCCCAGCATTTT. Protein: CASGNRQGGNQPQHF.

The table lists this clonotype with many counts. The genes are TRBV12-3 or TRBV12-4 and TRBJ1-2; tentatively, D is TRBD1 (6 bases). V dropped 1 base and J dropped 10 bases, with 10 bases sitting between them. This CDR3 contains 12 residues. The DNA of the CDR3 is TGTGCCAGCAGTTTAGTAGCAGGGGACTACACCTTC. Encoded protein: CASSLVAGDYTF.

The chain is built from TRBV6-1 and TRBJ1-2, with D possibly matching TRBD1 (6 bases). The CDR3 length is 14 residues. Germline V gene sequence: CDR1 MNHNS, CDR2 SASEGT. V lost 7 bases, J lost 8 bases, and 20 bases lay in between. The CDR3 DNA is TGTGCCAGCATGAGGGCGGGGGGGGCGCGGGGCTACACCTTC. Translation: CASMRAGGARGYTF.

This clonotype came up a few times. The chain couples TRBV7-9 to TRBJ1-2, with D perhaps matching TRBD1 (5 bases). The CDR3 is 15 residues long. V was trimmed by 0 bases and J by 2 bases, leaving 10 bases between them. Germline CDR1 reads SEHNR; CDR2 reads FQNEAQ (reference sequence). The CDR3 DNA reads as TGTGCCAGCAGCTTAGCGCCTAGGGGAAACTATGGCTACACCTTC. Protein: CASSLAPRGNYGYTF. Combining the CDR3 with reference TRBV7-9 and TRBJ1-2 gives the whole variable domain DTGVSQNPRHKITKRGQNVTFRCDPISEHNRLYWYRQTLGQGPEFLTYFQNEAQLEKSRLLSDRFSAERPKGSFSTLEIQRTEQGDSAMYLCASSLAPRGNYGYTFGSGTRLTVV.

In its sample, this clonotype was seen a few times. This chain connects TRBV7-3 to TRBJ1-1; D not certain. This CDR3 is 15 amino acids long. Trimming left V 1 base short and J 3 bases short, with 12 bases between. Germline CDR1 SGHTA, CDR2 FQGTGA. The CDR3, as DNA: TGTGCCAGCAGCTTAATAGGGTTTGGGGACACTGAAGCTTTCTTT. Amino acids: CASSLIGFGDTEAFF.

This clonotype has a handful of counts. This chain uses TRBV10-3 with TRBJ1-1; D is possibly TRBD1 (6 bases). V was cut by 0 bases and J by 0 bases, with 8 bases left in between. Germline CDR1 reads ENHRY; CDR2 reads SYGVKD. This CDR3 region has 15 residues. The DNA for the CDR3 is TGTGCCATCAGTGAGTCGGGGACACTGAACACTGAAGCTTTCTTT. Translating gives CAISESGTLNTEAFF.

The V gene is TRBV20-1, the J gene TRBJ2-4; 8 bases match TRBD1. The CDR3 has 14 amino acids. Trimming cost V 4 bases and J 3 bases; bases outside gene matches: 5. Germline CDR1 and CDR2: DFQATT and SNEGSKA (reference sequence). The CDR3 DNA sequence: TGCAGTGCTACAGGGGGCGGTAGCAAAAACATTCAGTACTTC. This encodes CSATGGGSKNIQYF.

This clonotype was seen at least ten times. The CDR3 is CASSYELAKNIQYF. As DNA, the CDR3 is TGTGCCAGCAGTTACGAGTTAGCCAAAAACATTCAGTACTTC. The chain is built from TRBV6-5 and TRBJ2-4; D gene uncertain. The V end was cut by 2 bases, the J end by 0 bases, with 5 bases between. Germline loops: CDR1 MNHEY, CDR2 SVGAGI. The CDR3 runs 14 residues.

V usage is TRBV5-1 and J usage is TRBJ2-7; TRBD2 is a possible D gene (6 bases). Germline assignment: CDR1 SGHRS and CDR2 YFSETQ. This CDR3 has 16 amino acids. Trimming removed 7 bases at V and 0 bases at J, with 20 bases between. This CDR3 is CASVDTSSGDSYEQYF. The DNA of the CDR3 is TGCGCCAGCGTAGATACTAGCTCCGGAGACTCCTACGAGCAGTACTTC.

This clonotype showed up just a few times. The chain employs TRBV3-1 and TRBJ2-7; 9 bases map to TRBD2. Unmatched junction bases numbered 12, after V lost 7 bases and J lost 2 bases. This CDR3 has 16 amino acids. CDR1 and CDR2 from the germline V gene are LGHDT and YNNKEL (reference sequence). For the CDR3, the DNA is TGTGCCAGCACCGACACCCCCGGGACTAGCCCCTACGAGCAGTACTTC. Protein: CASTDTPGTSPYEQYF.

CDR3 sequence (DNA): TGTGCCAGCAGTGCGGGGGTACAGCTTCTTTCAACTAATGAAAAACTGTTTTTT. Protein sequence: CASSAGVQLLSTNEKLFF. The gene calls are TRBV6-2 or TRBV6-3 and TRBJ1-4; a possible D gene is TRBD1 (5 bases). Germline CDR1 is MNHEY and CDR2 is SVGEGT. The CDR3 is 18 amino acids. The germline V and J ends were trimmed by 5 bases and 0 bases, with 19 bases remaining between them.

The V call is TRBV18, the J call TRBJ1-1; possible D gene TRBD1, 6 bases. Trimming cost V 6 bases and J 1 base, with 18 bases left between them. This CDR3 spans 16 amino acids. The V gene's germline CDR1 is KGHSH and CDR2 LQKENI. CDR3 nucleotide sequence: TGTGCCAGCTCTTACACTCCCCCGGGGGCGAACACTGAAGCTTTCTTT. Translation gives CASSYTPPGANTEAFF.

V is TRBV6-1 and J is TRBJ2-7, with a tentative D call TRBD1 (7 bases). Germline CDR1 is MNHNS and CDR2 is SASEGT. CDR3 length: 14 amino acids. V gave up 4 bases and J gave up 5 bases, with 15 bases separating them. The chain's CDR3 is CASSARQGGDEQYF. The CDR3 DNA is TGTGCCAGCAGTGCCCGACAGGGAGGCGACGAGCAGTACTTC.

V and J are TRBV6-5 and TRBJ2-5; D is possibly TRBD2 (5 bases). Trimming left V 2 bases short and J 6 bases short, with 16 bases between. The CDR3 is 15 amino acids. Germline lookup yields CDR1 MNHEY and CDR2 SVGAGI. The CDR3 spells CASSYAAGVVKTQYF. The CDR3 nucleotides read TGTGCCAGCAGTTACGCGGCGGGCGTGGTGAAGACCCAGTACTTC.

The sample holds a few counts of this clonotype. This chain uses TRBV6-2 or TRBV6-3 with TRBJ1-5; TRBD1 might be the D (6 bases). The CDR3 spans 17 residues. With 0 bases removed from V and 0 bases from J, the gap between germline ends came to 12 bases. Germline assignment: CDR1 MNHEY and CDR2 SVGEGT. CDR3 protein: CASSYSGRGHSNQPQHF. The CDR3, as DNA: TGTGCCAGCAGTTACTCCGGCAGGGGCCATAGCAATCAGCCCCAGCATTTT.

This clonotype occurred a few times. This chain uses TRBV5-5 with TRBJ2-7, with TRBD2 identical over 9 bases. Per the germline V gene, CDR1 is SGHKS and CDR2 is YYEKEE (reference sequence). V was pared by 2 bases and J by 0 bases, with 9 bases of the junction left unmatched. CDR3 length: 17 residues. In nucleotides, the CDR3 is TGTGCCAGCAGCTTCCTTCTAGCGGGACCGAGCTCCTACGAGCAGTACTTC. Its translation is CASSFLLAGPSSYEQYF.

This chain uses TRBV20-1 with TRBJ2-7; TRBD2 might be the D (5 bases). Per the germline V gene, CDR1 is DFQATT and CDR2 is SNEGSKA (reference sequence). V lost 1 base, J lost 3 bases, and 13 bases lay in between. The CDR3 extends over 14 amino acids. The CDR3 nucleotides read TGCAGTGCTAGAGGTCGAGGGATACTCTACGAGCAGTACTTC. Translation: CSARGRGILYEQYF.

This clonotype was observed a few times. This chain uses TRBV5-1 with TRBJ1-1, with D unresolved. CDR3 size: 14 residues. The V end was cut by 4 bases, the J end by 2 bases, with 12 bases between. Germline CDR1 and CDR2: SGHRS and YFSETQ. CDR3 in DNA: TGCGCCAGCAGCGTTGGTATCATTAACACTGAAGCTTTCTTT. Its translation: CASSVGIINTEAFF.

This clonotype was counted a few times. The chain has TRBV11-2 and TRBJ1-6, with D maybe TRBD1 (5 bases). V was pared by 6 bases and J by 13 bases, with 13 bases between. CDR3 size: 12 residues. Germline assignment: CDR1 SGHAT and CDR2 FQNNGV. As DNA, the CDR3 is TGTGCCAGCAGTTCCCAGGGAACTCCCCTCCACTTT. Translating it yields CASSSQGTPLHF.

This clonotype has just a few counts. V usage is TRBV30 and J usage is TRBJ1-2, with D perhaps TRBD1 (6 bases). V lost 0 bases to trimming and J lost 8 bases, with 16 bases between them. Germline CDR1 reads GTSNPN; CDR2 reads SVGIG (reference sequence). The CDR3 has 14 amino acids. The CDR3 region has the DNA TGTGCCTGGAGTGTACTTACAGGGAACGGGGGCTACACCTTC. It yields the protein CAWSVLTGNGGYTF.

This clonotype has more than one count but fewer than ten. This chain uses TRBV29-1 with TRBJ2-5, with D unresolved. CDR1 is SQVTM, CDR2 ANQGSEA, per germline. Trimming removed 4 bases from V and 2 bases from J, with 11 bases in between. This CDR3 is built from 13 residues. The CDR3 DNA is TGCAGCGTTGGACCGTTAAATCAAGAGACCCAGTACTTC. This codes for CSVGPLNQETQYF.

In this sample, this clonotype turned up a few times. DNA of the CDR3: TGTGCCAGCAGCGGCAGGGTTAATTCACCCCTCCACTTT. Translated: CASSGRVNSPLHF. V and J are TRBV5-4 and TRBJ1-6; D is possibly TRBD1 (5 bases). CDR1 and CDR2 from the germline V gene are SGHNT and YYREEE (reference sequence). The CDR3 length is 13 residues. Trimming took off 4 bases at V and 6 bases at J, with 8 bases between the two ends.

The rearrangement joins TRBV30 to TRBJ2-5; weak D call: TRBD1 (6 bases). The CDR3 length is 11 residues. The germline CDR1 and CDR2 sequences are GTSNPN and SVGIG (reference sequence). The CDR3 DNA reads TGTGCGGTCGGCAGGGGTGAGACCCAGTACTTC. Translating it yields CAVGRGETQYF.